The source of this T cell receptor (beta chain) is a study of T cell repertoires in cytomegalovirus infection. About the research overall: Public TCR beta signatures indicated both CMV infection and matching HLA type.

This clonotype was counted between two and nine times. Its antigen is not known. This CDR3 is 15 amino acids long. The V gene end was trimmed by 7 bases and the J gene end by 5 bases; junction bases not matched to a gene: 9. Whole-study results and caveats: HLA-C-restricted CMV-specific TCR beta clonotypes were dominant in the ex vivo response. CMV carriers with the relevant HLA were identified by cumulative public TCR beta family frequency.

One entry per CDR3 protein, called by TCRdb with MiXCR from the reads. The table has roughly 500,000 distinct CDR3 sequences, about 44% seen once. The rearrangement uses TRBV12-3 or TRBV12-4 and TRBJ2-5; 11 bases fit TRBD2. Material: cultured PBMCs, obtained from culture after CMV antigen stimulation. This TCR was recovered from a human donor in good health (CMV status not recorded). Some clones in this sample may be carry-over from other donors' samples. CDR3 region: CASTVSGRGVETQYF. Here the CDR3 DNA reads TGTGCCAGCACTGTTAGCGGGAGGGGTGTGGAGACCCAGTACTTC.